A selection of T cell receptor beta chains follows, all from one sample in a study of cytomegalovirus exposure and HLA in healthy donors. Sequenced by immunoSEQ multiplex PCR; TCRdb stores in-frame clones only, minus some. The table has approximately 160,000 clones, about four fifths seen once. Sequencing was done on a sample of PBMCs. These receptors were collected from a male donor in good health and CMV-seropositive. Each CDR3 is given with its conserved first and last residue. The D gene is left open where the match is weak. The size field is filled for only some rows; it gives once, few, many or a size class.

clone_size: NA
j_call: TRBJ2-7
v_call: TRBV19
d_call: NA
cdr3_aa: CASSYTVGELGHEQYF
cdr3_nt: TGTGCCAGTAGTTATACCGTCGGGGAGTTAGGCCACGAGCAGTACTTC

clone_size: once
j_call: TRBJ2-3
v_call: TRBV27
d_call: TRBD2
cdr3_aa: CASSRASGGRGTDTQYF
cdr3_nt: TGTGCCAGCAGCAGGGCTAGCGGGGGGCGTGGCACAGATACGCAGTATTTT

clone_size: NA
j_call: TRBJ2-7
v_call: TRBV6-1
d_call: TRBD1
cdr3_aa: CASSQGQPQYF
cdr3_nt: TGTGCCAGCAGCCAGGGACAGCCGCAGTACTTC

clone_size: NA
j_call: TRBJ2-7
v_call: TRBV7-8
d_call: NA
cdr3_aa: CASSSTSVLSYEQYF
cdr3_nt: TGTGCCAGCAGCTCGACTTCAGTACTCTCCTACGAGCAGTACTTC

clone_size: NA
j_call: TRBJ2-7
v_call: TRBV4-2
d_call: NA
cdr3_aa: CASSQAASTGYEQYF
cdr3_nt: TGTGCCAGCAGCCAGGCAGCCTCTACGGGGTACGAGCAGTACTTC

clone_size: NA
j_call: TRBJ1-5
v_call: TRBV6-1
d_call: TRBD1
cdr3_aa: CASKGGYSNQPQHF
cdr3_nt: TGTGCCAGCAAAGGGGGCTATAGCAATCAGCCCCAGCATTTT

clone_size: NA
j_call: TRBJ2-5
v_call: TRBV11-3
d_call: NA
cdr3_aa: CASSPQQGETQYF
cdr3_nt: TGTGCCAGCAGCCCACAGCAGGGGGAGACCCAGTACTTC

clone_size: few
j_call: TRBJ2-3
v_call: TRBV9
d_call: TRBD1
cdr3_aa: CASSAQTGGPDTQYF
cdr3_nt: TGTGCCAGCAGCGCCCAGACAGGGGGCCCAGATACGCAGTATTTT

clone_size: NA
j_call: TRBJ1-2
v_call: TRBV29-1
d_call: NA
cdr3_aa: CSVDGGYGYTF
cdr3_nt: TGCAGCGTAGACGGGGGCTATGGCTACACCTTC

clone_size: NA
j_call: TRBJ2-2
v_call: TRBV5-4
d_call: NA
cdr3_aa: CAPRDTGEGGELFF
cdr3_nt: TGTGCCCCTAGGGACACGGGGGAGGGCGGGGAGCTGTTTTTT

clone_size: NA
j_call: TRBJ2-2
v_call: TRBV10-2
d_call: TRBD1
cdr3_aa: CASSRDRVNTGELFF
cdr3_nt: TGCGCCAGCAGTCGGGACAGGGTGAACACCGGGGAGCTGTTTTTT

clone_size: NA
j_call: TRBJ1-1
v_call: TRBV5-4
d_call: TRBD1
cdr3_aa: CASSSTGGTEAFF
cdr3_nt: TGTGCCAGCAGCTCGACAGGGGGAACTGAAGCTTTCTTT

clone_size: few
j_call: TRBJ1-5
v_call: TRBV7-9
d_call: TRBD1
cdr3_aa: CASSGGQGNQPQHF
cdr3_nt: TGTGCCAGCAGCGGGGGACAGGGGAATCAGCCCCAGCATTTT

clone_size: NA
j_call: TRBJ1-1
v_call: TRBV4-2
d_call: TRBD1
cdr3_aa: CASSQETGTELFLNTEAFF
cdr3_nt: TGTGCCAGCAGCCAAGAGACCGGGACAGAGCTTTTTTTGAACACTGAAGCTTTCTTT

clone_size: NA
j_call: TRBJ2-7
v_call: TRBV11-2
d_call: NA
cdr3_aa: CASSSVRGQTFYEQYF
cdr3_nt: TGTGCCAGCAGCTCCGTGCGAGGACAGACATTCTACGAGCAGTACTTC

clone_size: NA
j_call: TRBJ2-1
v_call: TRBV18
d_call: NA
cdr3_aa: CASSPRGFGEQFF
cdr3_nt: TGTGCCAGCTCACCAAGGGGGTTCGGTGAGCAGTTCTTC

clone_size: NA
j_call: TRBJ1-6
v_call: TRBV19
d_call: TRBD1
cdr3_aa: CASSRTGRPPLHF
cdr3_nt: TGTGCCAGTAGCCGGACAGGGCGGCCACCCCTCCACTTT

clone_size: NA
j_call: TRBJ2-1
v_call: TRBV9
d_call: NA
cdr3_aa: CASSVDPGVGASSYNEQFF
cdr3_nt: TGTGCCAGCAGCGTAGACCCAGGGGTCGGTGCGAGCTCCTACAATGAGCAGTTCTTC

clone_size: once
j_call: TRBJ1-6
v_call: TRBV7-9
d_call: TRBD1
cdr3_aa: CASSPRTGGGYNSPLHF
cdr3_nt: TGTGCCAGCAGCCCCAGGACAGGGGGCGGTTATAATTCACCCCTCCACTTT

clone_size: NA
j_call: TRBJ2-5
v_call: TRBV27
d_call: NA
cdr3_aa: CASSPLGGQETQYF
cdr3_nt: TGTGCCAGCAGCCCCCTGGGAGGCCAAGAGACCCAGTACTTC

clone_size: NA
j_call: TRBJ1-5
v_call: TRBV18
d_call: NA
cdr3_aa: CASSRGRDQPQHF
cdr3_nt: TGTGCCAGCTCCCGAGGCAGGGATCAGCCCCAGCATTTT

clone_size: NA
j_call: TRBJ1-1
v_call: TRBV15
d_call: NA
cdr3_aa: CATSRGGDTEAFF
cdr3_nt: TGTGCCACCAGCAGAGGGGGAGACACTGAAGCTTTCTTT

clone_size: NA
j_call: TRBJ2-2
v_call: TRBV5-4
d_call: NA
cdr3_aa: CASNRDTGELFF
cdr3_nt: TGTGCCAGCAACAGGGACACCGGGGAGCTGTTTTTT

clone_size: NA
j_call: TRBJ2-7
v_call: TRBV6-5
d_call: TRBD2
cdr3_aa: CASSSSGGAPYEQYF
cdr3_nt: TGTGCCAGCAGTAGTAGCGGGGGGGCACCCTACGAGCAGTACTTC

clone_size: NA
j_call: TRBJ1-4
v_call: TRBV6-6
d_call: NA
cdr3_aa: CASSERVEAEKLFF
cdr3_nt: TGTGCCAGCAGTGAGAGGGTGGAGGCTGAAAAACTGTTTTTT

clone_size: NA
j_call: TRBJ2-7
v_call: TRBV14
d_call: NA
cdr3_aa: CASSVGRTSLLAYEQYF
cdr3_nt: TGTGCCAGCAGCGTAGGCAGGACAAGCCTCCTTGCCTACGAGCAGTACTTC

clone_size: NA
j_call: TRBJ2-1
v_call: TRBV4-1
d_call: TRBD2
cdr3_aa: CASSQPSGSGGGNEQFF
cdr3_nt: TGCGCCAGCAGCCAACCCAGCGGAAGTGGCGGGGGCAATGAGCAGTTCTTC

clone_size: once
j_call: TRBJ2-5
v_call: TRBV4-2
d_call: TRBD2
cdr3_aa: CASSFPGGAKETQYF
cdr3_nt: TGTGCCAGCAGCTTCCCGGGGGGGGCGAAAGAGACCCAGTACTTC

clone_size: NA
j_call: TRBJ2-7
v_call: TRBV11-2
d_call: TRBD2
cdr3_aa: CASSRGVSYEQYF
cdr3_nt: TGTGCCAGCAGCCGGGGGGTCTCCTACGAGCAGTACTTC

clone_size: few
j_call: TRBJ2-2
v_call: TRBV11-2
d_call: NA
cdr3_aa: CASRAGLTGELFF
cdr3_nt: TGTGCCAGCCGAGCGGGTTTAACCGGGGAGCTGTTTTTT

clone_size: NA
j_call: TRBJ1-2
v_call: TRBV19
d_call: NA
cdr3_aa: CASSISGAIYGYTF
cdr3_nt: TGTGCCAGTAGTATCAGTGGGGCCATCTATGGCTACACCTTC

clone_size: NA
j_call: TRBJ2-2
v_call: TRBV19
d_call: NA
cdr3_aa: CASSSWTEDTGELFF
cdr3_nt: TGTGCCAGTAGTTCTTGGACAGAGGACACCGGGGAGCTGTTTTTT

clone_size: NA
j_call: TRBJ1-5
v_call: TRBV10-3
d_call: TRBD1
cdr3_aa: CAISESKGTGGSQPQHF
cdr3_nt: TGTGCCATCAGTGAGTCGAAGGGGACAGGGGGAAGTCAGCCCCAGCATTTT

clone_size: NA
j_call: TRBJ2-5
v_call: TRBV5-1
d_call: TRBD2
cdr3_aa: CASSLTLAGSRTQYF
cdr3_nt: TGCGCCAGCAGCCTAACACTAGCGGGGTCCCGGACCCAGTACTTC

clone_size: NA
j_call: TRBJ1-2
v_call: TRBV6-5
d_call: TRBD1
cdr3_aa: CASSTTGGGNYGYTF
cdr3_nt: TGTGCCAGCAGTACCACAGGGGGCGGTAACTATGGCTACACCTTC

clone_size: NA
j_call: TRBJ2-2
v_call: TRBV9
d_call: TRBD2
cdr3_aa: CASSVALGLASNTGELFF
cdr3_nt: TGTGCCAGCAGCGTAGCCCTAGGACTAGCCTCGAACACCGGGGAGCTGTTTTTT

clone_size: NA
j_call: TRBJ2-1
v_call: TRBV5-1
d_call: TRBD2
cdr3_aa: CASRPTSGGGNEQFF
cdr3_nt: TGCGCCAGCAGGCCGACTAGCGGGGGGGGGAATGAGCAGTTCTTC

clone_size: NA
j_call: TRBJ1-2
v_call: TRBV7-9
d_call: NA
cdr3_aa: CASSLVQVNYGYTF
cdr3_nt: TGTGCCAGCAGCCTCGTCCAGGTTAACTATGGCTACACCTTC

clone_size: once
j_call: TRBJ2-3
v_call: TRBV27
d_call: NA
cdr3_aa: CASSLGRGPARTDTQYF
cdr3_nt: TGTGCCAGCAGTTTAGGGCGGGGGCCCGCTCGCACAGATACGCAGTATTTT

clone_size: NA
j_call: TRBJ2-1
v_call: TRBV6-6
d_call: NA
cdr3_aa: CASSYRQASYNEQFF
cdr3_nt: TGTGCCAGCAGTTACAGGCAGGCTTCCTACAATGAGCAGTTCTTC

clone_size: few
j_call: TRBJ2-7
v_call: TRBV5-6
d_call: TRBD2
cdr3_aa: CASSFGGGAWEQYF
cdr3_nt: TGTGCCAGCAGCTTCGGCGGGGGGGCTTGGGAGCAGTACTTC

clone_size: NA
j_call: TRBJ2-7
v_call: TRBV13
d_call: TRBD1
cdr3_aa: CASSFRRQGEYYEQYF
cdr3_nt: TGTGCCAGCAGCTTCCGCCGACAGGGAGAATACTACGAGCAGTACTTC

clone_size: NA
j_call: TRBJ2-7
v_call: TRBV6-5
d_call: NA
cdr3_aa: CASSYNRAQEQYF
cdr3_nt: TGTGCCAGCAGTTACAACAGGGCCCAAGAGCAGTACTTC

clone_size: NA
j_call: TRBJ2-1
v_call: TRBV5-1
d_call: TRBD2
cdr3_aa: CASSLAIAGGKGEQFF
cdr3_nt: TGCGCCAGCAGCTTGGCCATAGCGGGGGGAAAGGGTGAGCAGTTCTTC

clone_size: once
j_call: TRBJ1-3
v_call: TRBV7-9
d_call: TRBD1
cdr3_aa: CASSLGQTGSGNTIYF
cdr3_nt: TGTGCCAGCAGCCTGGGACAGACTGGCTCTGGAAACACCATATATTTT

clone_size: NA
j_call: TRBJ1-2
v_call: TRBV7-9
d_call: NA
cdr3_aa: CASSLTQEGDYGYTF
cdr3_nt: TGTGCCAGCAGCTTAACGCAGGAGGGTGACTATGGCTACACCTTC

clone_size: NA
j_call: TRBJ1-1
v_call: TRBV4-1
d_call: NA
cdr3_aa: CASSQDARAFF
cdr3_nt: TGCGCCAGCAGCCAAGACGCGAGGGCTTTCTTT

clone_size: NA
j_call: TRBJ2-1
v_call: TRBV18
d_call: TRBD2
cdr3_aa: CASSSAGGSYNEQFF
cdr3_nt: TGTGCCAGCTCGTCGGCGGGGGGCTCCTACAATGAGCAGTTCTTC

clone_size: NA
j_call: TRBJ2-7
v_call: TRBV9
d_call: NA
cdr3_aa: CASSVADSPYEQYF
cdr3_nt: TGTGCCAGCAGCGTAGCGGACAGCCCCTACGAGCAGTACTTC

clone_size: NA
j_call: TRBJ2-3
v_call: TRBV5-1
d_call: NA
cdr3_aa: CASKEQGDTQYF
cdr3_nt: TGCGCCAGCAAGGAGCAAGGAGATACGCAGTATTTT

clone_size: few
j_call: TRBJ2-3
v_call: TRBV7-3
d_call: NA
cdr3_aa: CASSLPGTDTQYF
cdr3_nt: TGTGCCAGCAGCTTACCGGGCACAGATACGCAGTATTTT

clone_size: NA
j_call: TRBJ2-3
v_call: TRBV7-3
d_call: NA
cdr3_aa: CASSSSTISTDTQYF
cdr3_nt: TGTGCCAGCAGCTCCTCGACAATTAGCACAGATACGCAGTATTTT

clone_size: once
j_call: TRBJ2-3
v_call: TRBV7-2
d_call: NA
cdr3_aa: CASSPDRYTDTQYF
cdr3_nt: TGTGCCAGCAGCCCTGACAGATACACAGATACGCAGTATTTT

clone_size: NA
j_call: TRBJ2-7
v_call: TRBV5-4
d_call: NA
cdr3_aa: CASSFKPGLGFERHEQYF
cdr3_nt: TGTGCCAGCAGCTTCAAACCGGGACTGGGGTTCGAGCGGCACGAGCAGTACTTC

clone_size: NA
j_call: TRBJ2-7
v_call: TRBV6-5
d_call: NA
cdr3_aa: CASSYGRTYDQQYF
cdr3_nt: TGTGCCAGCAGTTACGGGAGAACCTACGATCAGCAGTACTTC